Sequencing of this TCR beta chain was carried out in a study of OX40 agonist ivuxolimab in advanced cancers. Study-level background: Of the participants, 40% had some prior anti-PD-1, anti-PD-L1 or anti-CTLA-4 therapy, which was allowed.

Data came from immunoSEQ multiplex PCR; TCRdb stores just in-frame clones and leaves some out. The sample has tens of thousands of clones; 85% to 90% are singletons. Trimming removed 6 bases at V and 4 bases at J, with 12 bases between. Germline loops: CDR1 MNHNY, CDR2 SVGAGI (reference sequence). The CDR3 has 13 residues. The receptor comes from an adult with an advanced solid tumor such as melanoma, head and neck, liver or kidney cancer. The material was CD4+ or CD8+ T cells sorted from blood, obtained in a trial of the OX40 agonist ivuxolimab. V and J are TRBV6-6 and TRBJ1-2, with TRBD1 as a possible D gene (5 bases). The CDR3 sequence: CASSRPGLYGYTF. As DNA, the CDR3 is TGTGCCAGCAGCCGACCGGGGCTCTATGGCTACACCTTC.